This T cell receptor beta chain was obtained from a study of blood T cell repertoires in COVID-19. As for the study in general: The samples span acute and convalescent COVID-19 from the United States, Italy and Spain. PBMCs, B-cell-depleted T cells, or T cells were the source of the cDNA or gDNA that made up the material.

Original processing methods: Amplification of reference gene primers provided the estimated nucleated cell counts. TCRdb's copy holds only in-frame clones and misses some; the assay was immunoSEQ multiplex PCR. V, J and clone size derive from that table, while D and trimming were established from the DNA sequence. The sample lists fewer than 500,000 clones, roughly 86% occurring once. This CDR3 has 16 amino acids. Germline CDR1 is SGHRS and CDR2 is YFSETQ. The V end was cut by 0 bases, the J end by 0 bases, with 10 bases between. This TCR was sampled from a human donor with acute or convalescent COVID-19. The donor label of this sample is uncertain. The rearrangement links TRBV5-1 to TRBJ1-3; D remains ambiguous. The specimen was peripheral blood. This CDR3 is CASSLGQRLSGNTIYF. CDR3 DNA: TGCGCCAGCAGCTTGGGGCAGCGACTCTCTGGAAACACCATATATTTT.